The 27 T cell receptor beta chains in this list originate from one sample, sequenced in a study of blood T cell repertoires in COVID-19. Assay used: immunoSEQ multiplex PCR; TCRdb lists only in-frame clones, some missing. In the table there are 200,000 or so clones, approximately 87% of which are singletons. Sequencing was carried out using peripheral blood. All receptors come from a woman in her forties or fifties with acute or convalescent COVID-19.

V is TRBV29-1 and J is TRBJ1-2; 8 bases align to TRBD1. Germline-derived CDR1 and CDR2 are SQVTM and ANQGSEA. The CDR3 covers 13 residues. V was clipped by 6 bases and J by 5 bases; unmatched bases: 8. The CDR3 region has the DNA TGCAGCGTGGACAGGGCTTATACTTATGGCTACACCTTC. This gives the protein CSVDRAYTYGYTF.

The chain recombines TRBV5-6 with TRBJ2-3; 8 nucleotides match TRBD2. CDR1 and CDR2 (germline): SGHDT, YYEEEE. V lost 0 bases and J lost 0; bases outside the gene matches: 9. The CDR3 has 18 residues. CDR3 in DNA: TGTGCCAGCAGCTTGGTGCGGGCGTCTAGCGGGAGCACAGATACGCAGTATTTT. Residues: CASSLVRASSGSTDTQYF.

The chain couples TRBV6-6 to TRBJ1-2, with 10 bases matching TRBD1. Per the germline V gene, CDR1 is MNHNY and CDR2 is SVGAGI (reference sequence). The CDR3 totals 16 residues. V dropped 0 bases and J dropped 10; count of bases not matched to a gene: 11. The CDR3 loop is CASSYSPGTGEPHYTF. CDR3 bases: TGTGCCAGCAGTTACTCGCCCGGGACAGGGGAGCCGCACTACACCTTC.

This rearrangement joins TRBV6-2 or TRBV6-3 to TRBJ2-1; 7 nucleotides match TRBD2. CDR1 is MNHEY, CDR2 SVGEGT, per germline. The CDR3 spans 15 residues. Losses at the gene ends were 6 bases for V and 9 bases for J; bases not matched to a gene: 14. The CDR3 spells CASSLRPGGTGEQFF. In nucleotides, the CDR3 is TGTGCCAGCAGCCTTAGGCCGGGGGGTACGGGTGAGCAGTTCTTC.

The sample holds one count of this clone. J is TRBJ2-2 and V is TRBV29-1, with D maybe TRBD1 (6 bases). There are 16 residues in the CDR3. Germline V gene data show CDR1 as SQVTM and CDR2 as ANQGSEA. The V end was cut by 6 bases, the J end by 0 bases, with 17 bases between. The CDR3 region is CSVDNGQPSNTGELFF. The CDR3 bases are TGCAGCGTCGATAATGGACAGCCGTCGAACACCGGGGAGCTGTTTTTT.

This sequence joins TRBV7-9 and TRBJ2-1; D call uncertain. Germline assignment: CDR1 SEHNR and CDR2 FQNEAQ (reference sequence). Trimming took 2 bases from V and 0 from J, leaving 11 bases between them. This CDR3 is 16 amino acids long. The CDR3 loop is CASSLYATRSYNEQFF. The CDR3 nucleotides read TGTGCCAGCAGCTTATATGCGACTCGCTCCTACAATGAGCAGTTCTTC.

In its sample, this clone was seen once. CDR3 amino acids: CASSRQEGHNEQFF. In nucleotides, the CDR3 is TGTGCCAGCAGCCGTCAAGAGGGTCACAATGAGCAGTTCTTC. The chain uses TRBV27 and TRBJ2-1, with a weak D call TRBD2 (5 bases). Germline loops: CDR1 MNHEY, CDR2 SMNVEV (reference sequence). V was pared by 6 bases and J by 5 bases, with 14 bases between. The CDR3 sequence is 14 residues long.

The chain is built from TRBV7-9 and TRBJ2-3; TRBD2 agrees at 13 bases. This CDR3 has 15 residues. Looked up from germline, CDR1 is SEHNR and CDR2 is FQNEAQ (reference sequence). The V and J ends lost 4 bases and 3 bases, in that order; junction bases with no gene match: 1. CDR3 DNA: TGTGCCAGCAGCTCGACTAGCGGGAGGACAGATACGCAGTATTTT. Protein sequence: CASSSTSGRTDTQYF.

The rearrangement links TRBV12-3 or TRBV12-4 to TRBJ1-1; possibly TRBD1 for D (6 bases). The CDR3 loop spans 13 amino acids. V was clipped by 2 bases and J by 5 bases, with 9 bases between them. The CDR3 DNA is TGTGCCAGCAGTTTAATACAGGGTACTGAAGCTTTCTTT. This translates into CASSLIQGTEAFF.

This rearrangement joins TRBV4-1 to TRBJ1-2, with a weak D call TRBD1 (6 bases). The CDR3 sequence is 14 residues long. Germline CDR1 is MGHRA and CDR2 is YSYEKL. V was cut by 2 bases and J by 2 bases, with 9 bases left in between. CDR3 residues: CASSQFDRNYGYTF. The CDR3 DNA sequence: TGCGCCAGCAGCCAATTCGACAGGAACTATGGCTACACCTTC.

CDR3 loop: CAISETRGDGEQFF. CDR3 nucleotides: TGTGCCATCAGTGAAACCCGGGGGGATGGTGAGCAGTTCTTC. The V gene is TRBV10-3, the J gene TRBJ2-1, with 7 bases lining up with TRBD2. The CDR3 loop spans 14 amino acids. Germline V gene sequence: CDR1 ENHRY, CDR2 SYGVKD. The trim removed 3 bases at V and 9 bases at J, leaving 8 bases unmatched.

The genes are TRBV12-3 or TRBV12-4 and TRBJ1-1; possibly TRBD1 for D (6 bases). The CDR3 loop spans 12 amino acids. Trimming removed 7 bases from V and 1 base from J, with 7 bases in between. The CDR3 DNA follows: TGTGCCAGCAACAGGGAGAACACTGAAGCTTTCTTT. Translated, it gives CASNRENTEAFF.

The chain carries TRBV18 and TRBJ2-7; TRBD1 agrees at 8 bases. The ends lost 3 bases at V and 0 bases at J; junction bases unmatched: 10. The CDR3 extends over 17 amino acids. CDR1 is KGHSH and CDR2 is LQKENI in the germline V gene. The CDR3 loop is CASSPGTGALSSYEQYF. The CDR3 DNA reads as TGTGCCAGCTCACCCGGGACAGGCGCTTTAAGCTCCTACGAGCAGTACTTC.

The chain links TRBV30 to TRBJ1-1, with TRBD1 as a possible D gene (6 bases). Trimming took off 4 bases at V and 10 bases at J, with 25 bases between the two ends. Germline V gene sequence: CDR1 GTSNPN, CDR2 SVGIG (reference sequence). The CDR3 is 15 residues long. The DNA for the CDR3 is TGTGCCTGGAACACGTGGGGGGGCGCGGTAGATGCAGCTTTCTTT. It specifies CAWNTWGGAVDAAFF.

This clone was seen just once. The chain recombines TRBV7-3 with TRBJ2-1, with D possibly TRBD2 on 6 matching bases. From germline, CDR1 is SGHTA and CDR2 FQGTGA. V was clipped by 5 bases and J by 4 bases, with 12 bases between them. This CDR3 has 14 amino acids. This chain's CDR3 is CASSRAGDYNEQFF. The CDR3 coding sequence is TGTGCCAGCAGCAGAGCGGGCGATTACAATGAGCAGTTCTTC.

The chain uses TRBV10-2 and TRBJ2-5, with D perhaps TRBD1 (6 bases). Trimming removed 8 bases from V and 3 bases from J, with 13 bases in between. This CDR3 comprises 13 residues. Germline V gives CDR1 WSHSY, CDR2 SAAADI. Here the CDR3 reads CASRLAGEETQYF. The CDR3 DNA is TGCGCCAGCCGCCTGGCAGGGGAAGAGACCCAGTACTTC.

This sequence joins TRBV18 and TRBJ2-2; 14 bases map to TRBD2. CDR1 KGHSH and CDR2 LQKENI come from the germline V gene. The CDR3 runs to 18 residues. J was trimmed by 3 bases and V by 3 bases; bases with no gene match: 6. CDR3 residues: CASSPRLAGGPDTGELFF. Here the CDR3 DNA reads TGTGCCAGCTCACCGCGACTAGCGGGAGGGCCGGACACCGGGGAGCTGTTTTTT.

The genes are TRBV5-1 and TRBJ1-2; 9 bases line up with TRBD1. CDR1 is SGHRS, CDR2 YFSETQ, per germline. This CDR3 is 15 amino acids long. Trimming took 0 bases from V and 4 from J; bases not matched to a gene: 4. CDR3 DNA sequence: TGCGCCAGCAGCTTGGGTGGGACAGGGCCCTATGGCTACACCTTC. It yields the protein CASSLGGTGPYGYTF.

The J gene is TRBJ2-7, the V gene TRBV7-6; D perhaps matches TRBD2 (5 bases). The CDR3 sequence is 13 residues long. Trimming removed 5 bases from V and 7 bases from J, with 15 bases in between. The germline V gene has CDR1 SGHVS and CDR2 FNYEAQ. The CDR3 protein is CASSEEARREQYF. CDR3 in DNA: TGTGCCAGCAGCGAAGAAGCTAGGAGGGAGCAGTACTTC.

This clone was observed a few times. The CDR3: CASSPGGETQYF. The DNA of the CDR3 is TGCGCCAGCAGCCCCGGGGGGGAGACCCAGTACTTC. The gene calls are TRBV4-3 and TRBJ2-5; 7 bases are shared with TRBD2. The CDR3 totals 12 residues. The V gene's germline CDR1 is LGHNA and CDR2 YSLEER. After removal of 4 bases from V and 5 bases from J, the junction contained 1 base not matched to a gene.

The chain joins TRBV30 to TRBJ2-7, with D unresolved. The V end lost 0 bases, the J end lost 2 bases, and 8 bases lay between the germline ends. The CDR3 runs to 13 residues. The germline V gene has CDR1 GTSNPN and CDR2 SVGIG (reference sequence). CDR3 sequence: CAWSVDEAYEQYF. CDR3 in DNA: TGTGCCTGGAGTGTAGACGAGGCCTACGAGCAGTACTTC.

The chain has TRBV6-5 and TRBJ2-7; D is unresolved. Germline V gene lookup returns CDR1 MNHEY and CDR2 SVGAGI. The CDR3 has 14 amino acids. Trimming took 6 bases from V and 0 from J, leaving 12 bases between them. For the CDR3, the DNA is TGTGCCAGCAGCAACGTCGCTACCTCCTACGAGCAGTACTTC. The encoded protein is CASSNVATSYEQYF.

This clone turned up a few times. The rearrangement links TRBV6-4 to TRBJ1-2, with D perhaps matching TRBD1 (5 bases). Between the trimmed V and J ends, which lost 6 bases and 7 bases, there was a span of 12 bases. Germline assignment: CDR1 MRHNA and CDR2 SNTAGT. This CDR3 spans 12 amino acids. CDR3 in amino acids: CASRSGLGGYTF. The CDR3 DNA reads TGTGCCAGCAGATCGGGACTTGGTGGCTACACCTTC.

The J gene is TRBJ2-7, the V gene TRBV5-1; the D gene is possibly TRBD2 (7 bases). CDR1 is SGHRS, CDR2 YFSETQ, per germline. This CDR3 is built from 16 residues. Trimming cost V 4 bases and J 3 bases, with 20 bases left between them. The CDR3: CASSKGGDTGLYEQYF. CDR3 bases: TGCGCCAGCAGCAAGGGGGGGGACACGGGTCTCTACGAGCAGTACTTC.

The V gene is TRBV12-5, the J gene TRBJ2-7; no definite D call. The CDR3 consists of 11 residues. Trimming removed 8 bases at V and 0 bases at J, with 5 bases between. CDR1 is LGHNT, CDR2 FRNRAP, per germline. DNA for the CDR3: TGTGCTAGTTCGTCCTCCTACGAGCAGTACTTC. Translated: CASSSSYEQYF.

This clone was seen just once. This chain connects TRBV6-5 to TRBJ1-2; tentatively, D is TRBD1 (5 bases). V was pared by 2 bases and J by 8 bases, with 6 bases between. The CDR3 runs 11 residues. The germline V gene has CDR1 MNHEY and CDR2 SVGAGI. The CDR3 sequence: CASSYGGGYTF. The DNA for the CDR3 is TGTGCCAGCAGTTACGGGGGGGGCTACACCTTC.

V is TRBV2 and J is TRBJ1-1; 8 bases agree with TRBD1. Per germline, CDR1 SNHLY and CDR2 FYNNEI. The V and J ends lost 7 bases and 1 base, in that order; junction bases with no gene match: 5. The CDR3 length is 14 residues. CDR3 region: CASTSDRANTEAFF. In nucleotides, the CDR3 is TGTGCCAGCACATCGGACAGGGCGAACACTGAAGCTTTCTTT.